The T cell receptor (beta chain) under discussion was sequenced for a study of blood T cell repertoires in COVID-19. Turning to the study itself: Samples came from the United States, Italy and Spain, spanning acute and convalescent COVID-19. T cells, B-cell-depleted T cells, or PBMCs provided the cDNA or gDNA that served as material.

As originally analysed: Estimates of nucleated cell counts were drawn from the amplification of reference gene primers. The protocol was immunoSEQ multiplex PCR, while the TCRdb copy is restricted to in-frame clones and leaves out a portion. That table supplies the V and J calls and clone size; D and trimming were determined from the DNA. This sample has about 360,000 clones, with 75% to 90% found just once. Germline CDR1 and CDR2: DFQATT and SNEGSKA (reference sequence). The CDR3 length is 10 residues. The V end was cut by 2 bases, the J end by 4 bases, with 3 bases between. During active infection, Seattle patients enrolled and were then monitored through disease.

The origin of this receptor is a woman in her sixties or seventies with COVID-19, enrolled during active disease. Sequencing was done on a sample of peripheral blood. The J gene is TRBJ2-7, the V gene TRBV20-1; no definite D call. The DNA of the CDR3 is TGCAGTGCTAGATCGTACGAGCAGTACTTC. It encodes CSARSYEQYF.